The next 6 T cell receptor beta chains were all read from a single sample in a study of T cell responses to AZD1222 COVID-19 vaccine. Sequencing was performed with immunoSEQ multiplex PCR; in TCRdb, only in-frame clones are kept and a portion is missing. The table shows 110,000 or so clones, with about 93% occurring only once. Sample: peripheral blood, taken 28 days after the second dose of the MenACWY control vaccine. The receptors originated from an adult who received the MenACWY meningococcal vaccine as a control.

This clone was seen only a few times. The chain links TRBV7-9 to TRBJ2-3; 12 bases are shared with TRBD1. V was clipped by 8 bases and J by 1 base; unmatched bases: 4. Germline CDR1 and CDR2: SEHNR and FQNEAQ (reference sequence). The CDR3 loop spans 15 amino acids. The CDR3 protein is CASGGDRGRTDTQYF. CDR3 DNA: TGTGCCAGCGGAGGGGACAGGGGGCGCACAGATACGCAGTATTTT.

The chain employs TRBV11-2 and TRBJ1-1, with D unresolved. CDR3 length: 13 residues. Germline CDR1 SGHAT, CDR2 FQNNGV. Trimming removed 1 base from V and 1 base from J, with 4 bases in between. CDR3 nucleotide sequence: TGTGCCAGCAGCTTAGGAGGGAACACTGAAGCTTTCTTT. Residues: CASSLGGNTEAFF. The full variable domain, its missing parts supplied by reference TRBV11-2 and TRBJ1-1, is EAGVAQSPRYKIIEKRQSVAFWCNPISGHATLYWYQQILGQGPKLLIQFQNNGVVDDSQLPKDRFSAERLKGVDSTLKIQPAKLEDSAVYLCASSLGGNTEAFFGQGTRLTVV.

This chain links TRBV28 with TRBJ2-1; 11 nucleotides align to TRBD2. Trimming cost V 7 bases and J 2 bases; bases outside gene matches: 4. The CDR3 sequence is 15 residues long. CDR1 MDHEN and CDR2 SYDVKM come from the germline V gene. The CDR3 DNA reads TGTGCCAGCACCAAACTAGCGGGAGCCTACAATGAGCAGTTCTTC. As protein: CASTKLAGAYNEQFF.

DNA of the CDR3: TGTGCCAGCAGTGAATTTTGGCAGAAAAACTATGGCTACACCTTC. Translated: CASSEFWQKNYGYTF. The rearrangement joins TRBV6-1 to TRBJ1-2; D is unresolved. Trimming cost V 2 bases and J 2 bases, with 12 bases left between them. Germline CDR1 reads MNHNS; CDR2 reads SASEGT. This CDR3 comprises 15 residues.

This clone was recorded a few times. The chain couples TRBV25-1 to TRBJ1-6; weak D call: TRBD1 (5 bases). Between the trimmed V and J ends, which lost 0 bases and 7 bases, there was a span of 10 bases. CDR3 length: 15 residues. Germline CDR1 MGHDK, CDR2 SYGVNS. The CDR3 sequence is CASSEYRDRNSPLHF. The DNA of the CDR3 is TGTGCCAGCAGTGAATATCGGGACCGAAATTCACCCCTCCACTTT.

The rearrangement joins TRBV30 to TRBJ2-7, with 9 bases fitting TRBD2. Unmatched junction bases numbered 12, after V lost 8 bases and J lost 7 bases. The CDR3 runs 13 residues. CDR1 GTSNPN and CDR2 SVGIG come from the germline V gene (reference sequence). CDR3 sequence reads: CAGGGSGSREQYF. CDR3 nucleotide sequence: TGTGCCGGAGGGGGTAGCGGGAGTAGGGAGCAGTACTTC.